These 19 T cell receptor beta chains came from one sample sequenced in a study of blood T cell repertoires in COVID-19. Some clones are missing from TCRdb's copy, which holds only in-frame ones; the method was immunoSEQ multiplex PCR. The table has roughly 290,000 clones, approximately 83% seen once. The source material was PBMCs or T cells enriched from blood (not recorded which). The origin of the receptors is a man aged 25-45 years who had recovered from COVID-19.

The CDR3 coding sequence is TGTGCCAGCAGCGTATCTAGCGGGGGACGCACAGATACGCAGTATTTT. Protein sequence: CASSVSSGGRTDTQYF. The chain recombines TRBV9 with TRBJ2-3; 10 bases fit TRBD2. This CDR3 is 16 amino acids long. Looked up from germline, CDR1 is SGDLS and CDR2 is YYNGEE. With V trimmed by 1 base and J by 1 base, 3 bases remained unmatched.

The chain recombines TRBV4-2 with TRBJ2-3; 14 bases map to TRBD2. The CDR3 has 20 amino acids. The V gene's germline CDR1 is LGHNA and CDR2 YNFKEQ. Losses at the gene ends were 0 bases for V and 2 bases for J; bases not matched to a gene: 10. Here the CDR3 reads CASSQEGQRTSGGSTDTQYF. In DNA form, the CDR3 reads TGTGCCAGCAGCCAAGAGGGACAAAGGACTAGCGGGGGGTCCACAGATACGCAGTATTTT.

The chain combines TRBV2 with TRBJ1-2; TRBD1 aligns across 8 bases. With 7 bases clipped from V and 10 bases from J, the junction kept 11 bases outside the gene matches. The CDR3 runs to 13 residues. Germline loops: CDR1 SNHLY, CDR2 FYNNEI. In DNA, the CDR3 is TGTGCCAGCATGGGAACGGGACAGGCCCCCTACACCTTC. As protein: CASMGTGQAPYTF.

The V and J genes are TRBV2 and TRBJ1-5; perhaps TRBD1 as D (5 bases). Germline V gene data show CDR1 as SNHLY and CDR2 as FYNNEI. The V and J ends lost 8 bases and 5 bases respectively, with 10 bases between them. This CDR3 is built from 12 residues. DNA for the CDR3: TGTGCCAGCGGGCCAGGGCATCAGCCCCAGCATTTT. This encodes CASGPGHQPQHF. Complete variable domain (other parts from reference TRBV2 and TRBJ1-5): EPEVTQTPSHQVTQMGQEVILRCVPISNHLYFYWYRQILGQKVEFLVSFYNNEISEKSEIFDDQFSVERPDGSNFTLKIRSTKLEDSAMYFCASGPGHQPQHFGDGTRLSIL.

This clone was observed a few times. The same CDR3 also results from other DNA sequences found in this sample. J is TRBJ2-6 and V is TRBV6-2 or TRBV6-3; D gene uncertain. This CDR3 comprises 15 residues. The germline V gene has CDR1 MNHEY and CDR2 SVGEGT. V lost 3 bases, J lost 0 bases, and 6 bases lay in between. The CDR3 protein is CASSYRGSGANVLTF. CDR3 coding DNA: TGTGCCAGCAGTTATAGAGGCTCTGGGGCCAACGTCCTGACTTTC.

This clone occurred a few times. The chain links TRBV7-9 to TRBJ1-2; the D gene is possibly TRBD1 (5 bases). Germline-derived CDR1 and CDR2 are SEHNR and FQNEAQ (reference sequence). The length of the CDR3 is 14 residues. V was pared by 5 bases and J by 11 bases, with 21 bases between. The CDR3 reads CASSPQVGHYLYTF. CDR3 nucleotide sequence: TGTGCCAGCAGCCCTCAGGTGGGGCACTATCTATACACCTTC.

This chain joins TRBV6-5 and TRBJ2-7, with D hard to call. Trimming removed 0 bases from V and 2 bases from J, with 14 bases in between. From germline, CDR1 is MNHEY and CDR2 SVGAGI. The length of the CDR3 is 16 residues. The CDR3 is CASSYSVFRPTYEQYF. CDR3 sequence (DNA): TGTGCCAGCAGTTACTCGGTTTTCAGGCCGACCTACGAGCAGTACTTC.

V is TRBV7-9 and J is TRBJ2-5; 8 bases agree with TRBD1. CDR3 length equals 15 residues. The trim removed 5 bases at V and 3 bases at J, leaving 8 bases unmatched. In germline, CDR1 is SEHNR, CDR2 FQNEAQ (reference sequence). The CDR3 spells CASSHRTGLEETQYF. The CDR3, as DNA: TGTGCCAGCAGCCACAGGACAGGGTTGGAAGAGACCCAGTACTTC.

This clone appeared once. The genes are TRBV6-5 and TRBJ2-7; TRBD1 might be the D (5 bases). Germline CDR1 MNHEY, CDR2 SVGAGI. Trimming removed 6 bases at V and 3 bases at J, with 12 bases between. This CDR3 has 13 residues. CDR3 sequence reads: CASRSQGIYEQYF. In DNA, the CDR3 is TGTGCCAGCAGGTCCCAGGGAATCTACGAGCAGTACTTC.

This sequence joins TRBV11-3 and TRBJ1-3; 7 bases agree with TRBD1. Trimming cost V 3 bases and J 3 bases; bases outside gene matches: 14. The CDR3 runs to 18 residues. Germline V CDR1 and CDR2: SGHNT, YENEEA. The CDR3, as DNA: TGTGCCAGCAGCTTGGGGACCGACAGGGATGTTGTTGGAAACACCATATATTTT. Residues: CASSLGTDRDVVGNTIYF.

The rearrangement links TRBV9 to TRBJ1-1; TRBD1 might be the D (5 bases). This CDR3 region has 15 residues. Trimming removed 4 bases from V and 0 bases from J, with 13 bases in between. CDR1 is SGDLS, CDR2 YYNGEE, per germline. CDR3 residues: CASSPWGEVNTEAFF. The CDR3 DNA follows: TGTGCCAGCAGCCCGTGGGGGGAAGTGAACACTGAAGCTTTCTTT.

V gene TRBV30 combines with J gene TRBJ2-5, with 10 bases identical to TRBD2. The length of the CDR3 is 14 residues. Germline lookup yields CDR1 GTSNPN and CDR2 SVGIG (reference sequence). The V gene end was trimmed by 1 base and the J gene end by 7 bases; junction bases not matched to a gene: 6. The CDR3 sequence is CAWSELAGMGTQYF. The CDR3 nucleotides read TGTGCCTGGAGTGAACTAGCGGGGATGGGGACCCAGTACTTC.

The J gene is TRBJ1-1, the V gene TRBV9, with D tentatively TRBD1 (6 bases). Germline V gives CDR1 SGDLS, CDR2 YYNGEE. Between the trimmed V and J ends, which lost 0 bases and 5 bases, there was a span of 17 bases. The CDR3 runs 16 residues. The CDR3 loop is CASSVVAVGGLTEAFF. DNA of the CDR3: TGTGCCAGCAGCGTAGTGGCAGTCGGGGGGCTAACTGAAGCTTTCTTT. Variable domain in full (rest from reference TRBV9 and TRBJ1-1): DSGVTQTPKHLITATGQRVTLRCSPRSGDLSVYWYQQSLDQGLQFLIQYYNGEERAKGNILERFSAQQFPDLHSELNLSSLELGDSALYFCASSVVAVGGLTEAFFGQGTRLTVV.

The rearrangement links TRBV30 to TRBJ2-4; the D gene is possibly TRBD2 (5 bases). The germline V gene encodes CDR1 GTSNPN and CDR2 SVGIG (reference sequence). Trimming pared 3 bases from V and 7 bases from J, leaving 13 bases between. The CDR3 has 13 amino acids. The CDR3, as DNA: TGTGCCTGGAGCGCCGGGGAAGGGAACATTCAGTACTTC. This sequence encodes CAWSAGEGNIQYF. The whole variable domain, remainder taken from reference TRBV30 and TRBJ2-4, is SQTIHQWPATLVQPVGSPLSLECTVEGTSNPNLYWYRQAAGRGLQLLFYSVGIGQISSEVPQNLSASRPQDRQFILSSKKLLLSDSGFYLCAWSAGEGNIQYFGAGTRLSVL.

For the CDR3, the DNA is TGTGCCAGCAGTTATCTTCGGGGCTCCTATAATTCACCCCTCCACTTT. This gives the protein CASSYLRGSYNSPLHF. The chain joins TRBV6-6 to TRBJ1-6; D unresolved. The ends were cut back, 3 bases at V and 0 bases at J, with 9 bases in the middle. The CDR3 runs 16 residues. In germline, CDR1 is MNHNY, CDR2 SVGAGI (reference sequence).

The chain has TRBV6-4 and TRBJ1-4; no clear D. Trimming left V 3 bases short and J 3 bases short, with 8 bases between. The germline gives CDR1 MRHNA, CDR2 SNTAGT. The CDR3 loop spans 14 amino acids. CDR3: CASSESVANEKLFF. CDR3 bases: TGTGCCAGCAGTGAATCAGTGGCTAATGAAAAACTGTTTTTT.

The gene calls are TRBV12-2 and TRBJ1-3. TRBV12-2 counts as a pseudogene. The CDR3 extends over 18 amino acids. CDR3 coding DNA: TGTGCAAGTCGCTTAGCGGGGACTCGGACGGACTCTGGAAACACCATATATTTT. Its translation is CASRLAGTRTDSGNTIYF.

The V call is TRBV7-3, the J call TRBJ2-3; 8 bases map to TRBD2. V gave up 1 base and J gave up 4 bases; unmatched junction bases: 7. Germline-derived CDR1 and CDR2 are SGHTA and FQGTGA. This CDR3 has 16 residues. The CDR3 coding sequence is TGTGCCAGCAGCTTAAACCGGGGGGGTCTCGCAGATACGCAGTATTTT. Amino acids: CASSLNRGGLADTQYF.

This chain joins TRBV7-6 and TRBJ2-7; a weak D match, TRBD2 (6 bases). The V gene lost 3 bases and the J gene lost 0 bases, with 12 bases spanning the gap. The V gene's germline CDR1 is SGHVS and CDR2 FNYEAQ. This CDR3 spans 15 amino acids. The CDR3 bases are TGTGCCAGCAGCTTGGGGACTGAAAGCTCCTACGAGCAGTACTTC. This sequence encodes CASSLGTESSYEQYF.